A single sample is the source of the 20 T cell receptor beta chains below, sequenced in a study of CD8 T cells in Susac syndrome. Reverse transcription of roughly 0.5 to 1 ug RNA was carried out with random hexamers. One entry per CDR3 protein results from TCRdb running MiXCR on the immunoSEQ multiplex PCR reads. The sample includes more than 150,000 distinct CDR3 sequences, over 85% of them seen just once. Material for sequencing was CD8+ T cells from PBMCs. The source is a human donor with multiple sclerosis.

The rearrangement links TRBV12-3 or TRBV12-4 to TRBJ1-2; weak D call: TRBD1 (5 bases). V lost 1 base and J 8 bases, leaving 11 bases between the germline ends. This CDR3 is built from 13 residues. The CDR3 spells CASSLVPGSGYTF. The CDR3 coding sequence is TGTGCCAGCAGTTTAGTTCCAGGGAGCGGCTACACCTTC.

The chain couples TRBV27 to TRBJ2-7; the D call may be TRBD1 or TRBD2 (10 bases each). Trimming left V 2 bases short and J 3 bases short, with 20 bases between. Germline lookup yields CDR1 MNHEY and CDR2 SMNVEV (reference sequence). This CDR3 comprises 17 residues. CDR3 sequence: CASSLSGGDRGLYEQYF. CDR3 in DNA: TGTGCCAGCAGTTTAAGCGGGGGGGACAGGGGACTCTACGAGCAGTACTTC.

The CDR3 here is CASGLGQALEFGKNIQYF. In nucleotides, the CDR3 is TGTGCTAGTGGTTTGGGACAGGCCTTAGAGTTTGGGAAAAACATTCAGTACTTC. This chain uses TRBV12-5 with TRBJ2-4, with D possibly being TRBD1 (6 bases). Germline CDR1 is LGHNT and CDR2 is FRNRAP. The CDR3 length is 18 residues. Deletions cut 1 base from V and 4 bases from J, with 20 bases between. The full variable domain, in which reference TRBV12-5 and TRBJ2-4 provide the parts outside the CDR3, is DARVTQTPRHKVTEMGQEVTMRCQPILGHNTVFWYRQTMMQGLELLAYFRNRAPLDDSGMPKDRFSAEMPDATLATLKIQPSEPRDSAVYFCASGLGQALEFGKNIQYFGAGTRLSVL.

The rearrangement uses TRBV9 and TRBJ2-4, with 8 nucleotides matching TRBD2. The CDR3 sequence is 14 residues long. Germline CDR1 reads SGDLS; CDR2 reads YYNGEE. The V and J ends lost 4 bases and 5 bases, in that order; junction bases with no gene match: 5. The CDR3: CASSPPAGENIQYF. In DNA, the CDR3 is TGTGCCAGCAGCCCACCAGCGGGGGAAAACATTCAGTACTTC.

Notes on this clonotype: Because it lacks the conserved phenylalanine or tryptophan at the end, this CDR3 is likely a read error. The J gene is TRBJ1-1, the V gene TRBV11-2; D is unclear. Trimming shortened V by 0 bases and J by 5 bases, and 7 bases separated the two germline ends. The CDR3 length is 13 residues. Germline V CDR1 and CDR2: SGHAT, FQNNGV. CDR3 loop: CASSLDWGTEAFL. In DNA, the CDR3 is TGTGCCAGCAGCTTAGATTGGGGTACTGAAGCTTTCCTT.

This chain links TRBV2 with TRBJ1-2; D possibly corresponds to TRBD1 (5 bases). V was cut by 8 bases and J by 2 bases, with 18 bases left in between. The CDR3 contains 15 residues. From germline, CDR1 is SNHLY and CDR2 FYNNEI. The CDR3 is CASHPLTGSNYGYTF. In nucleotides, the CDR3 is TGTGCCAGCCACCCCTTAACAGGATCCAACTATGGCTACACCTTC. Full variable domain (remainder filled in from reference TRBV2 and TRBJ1-2): EPEVTQTPSHQVTQMGQEVILRCVPISNHLYFYWYRQILGQKVEFLVSFYNNEISEKSEIFDDQFSVERPDGSNFTLKIRSTKLEDSAMYFCASHPLTGSNYGYTFGSGTRLTVV.

V usage is TRBV7-9 and J usage is TRBJ1-1; D gene unclear. Deletions cut 5 bases from V and 4 bases from J, with 14 bases between. CDR1 SEHNR and CDR2 FQNEAQ come from the germline V gene (reference sequence). The CDR3 is made up of 14 amino acids. This CDR3 reads CASSPPATTTEAFF. CDR3 in DNA: TGTGCCAGCAGCCCACCAGCTACGACCACTGAAGCTTTCTTT.

CDR3 residues: CASSQKREQGNYGYTF. As DNA, the CDR3 is TGTGCCAGCAGCCAGAAAAGGGAACAGGGGAACTATGGCTACACCTTC. The chain carries TRBV5-4 and TRBJ1-2, with 7 bases matching TRBD1. V shed 4 bases and J 2 bases; nucleotides not matched to a gene: 11. The germline V gene encodes CDR1 SGHNT and CDR2 YYREEE (reference sequence). The CDR3 runs 16 residues.

This chain uses TRBV9 with TRBJ2-3; TRBD1 matches at 7 bases. The CDR3 covers 13 residues. CDR1 and CDR2 from the germline V gene are SGDLS and YYNGEE. J was trimmed by 5 bases and V by 0 bases; bases with no gene match: 0. The CDR3 is CASSVDRGDTQYF. CDR3 DNA sequence: TGTGCCAGCAGCGTAGACAGGGGAGATACGCAGTATTTT. The full variable domain, its missing parts supplied by reference TRBV9 and TRBJ2-3, is DSGVTQTPKHLITATGQRVTLRCSPRSGDLSVYWYQQSLDQGLQFLIQYYNGEERAKGNILERFSAQQFPDLHSELNLSSLELGDSALYFCASSVDRGDTQYFGPGTRLTVL.

The chain links TRBV6-5 to TRBJ2-6; D remains ambiguous. Germline values: CDR1 MNHEY, CDR2 SVGAGI. Deletions cut 6 bases from V and 3 bases from J, with 12 bases between. The CDR3 is 15 amino acids. The DNA of the CDR3 is TGTGCCAGCAGCCTGAGTGGGTATGGGGCCAACGTCCTGACTTTC. Its translation: CASSLSGYGANVLTF.

The rearrangement uses TRBV29-1 and TRBJ1-4, with D perhaps matching TRBD1 (6 bases). Germline V gene lookup returns CDR1 SQVTM and CDR2 ANQGSEA. V shed 2 bases and J shed 6 bases, with 13 bases lying between them. The CDR3 is 14 amino acids. CDR3 amino acids: CSVESGGADEKLFF. CDR3 coding DNA: TGCAGCGTTGAATCTGGGGGGGCGGATGAAAAACTGTTTTTT.

In regard to this clonotype: The junction and the germline gene differ at one end; a read error may be behind it. V usage is TRBV7-9 and J usage is TRBJ2-5; tentatively, D is TRBD2 (5 bases). The length of the CDR3 is 12 residues. The germline gives CDR1 SEHNR, CDR2 FQNEAQ (reference sequence). Written as DNA, the CDR3 is TGTGCCAGTAAACTGAGGGAAGACACCCAGTACTTC. Its translation is CASKLREDTQYF.

The CDR3 sequence is CAISEGNTEAFF. Written as DNA, the CDR3 is TGTGCCATCAGTGAGGGTAACACTGAAGCTTTCTTT. V and J are TRBV10-3 and TRBJ1-1; D call uncertain. The length of the CDR3 is 12 residues. V dropped 2 bases and J dropped 2 bases, with 3 bases sitting between them. Per the germline V gene, CDR1 is ENHRY and CDR2 is SYGVKD.

V gene TRBV7-6 combines with J gene TRBJ2-7; the match to TRBD1 covers 7 bases. The CDR3 contains 14 residues. The ends lost 4 bases at V and 2 bases at J; junction bases unmatched: 5. CDR1 SGHVS and CDR2 FNYEAQ come from the germline V gene. CDR3 loop: CASSYRDSPYEQYF. CDR3 in DNA: TGTGCCAGCAGCTACCGGGACAGTCCCTACGAGCAGTACTTC.

The V gene is TRBV20-1, the J gene TRBJ1-2, with 7 bases fitting TRBD1. Trimming took 3 bases from V and 4 from J; bases not matched to a gene: 11. Germline lookup yields CDR1 DFQATT and CDR2 SNEGSKA (reference sequence). The CDR3 is 15 amino acids. As DNA, the CDR3 is TGCAGTGCTAGCAACGGACAGGATCCTCCCTATGGCTACACCTTC. This encodes CSASNGQDPPYGYTF.

This clonotype was counted a single time. The chain is built from TRBV6-2 or TRBV6-3 and TRBJ2-1, with 13 bases that match TRBD2. CDR1 is MNHEY and CDR2 is SVGEGT in the germline V gene. V lost 6 bases and J lost 5; bases outside the gene matches: 1. The CDR3 has 14 amino acids. Here the CDR3 DNA reads TGTGCCAGCAGGGGACTAGCGGGGAACAATGAGCAGTTCTTC. It codes for CASRGLAGNNEQFF.

This chain connects TRBV20-1 to TRBJ2-3, with TRBD2 matching 10 bases. The germline CDR1 and CDR2 sequences are DFQATT and SNEGSKA (reference sequence). Germline trimming cut 0 bases from V and 1 base from J; bases unmatched to any gene: 4. This CDR3 has 16 residues. CDR3 nucleotide sequence: TGCAGTGCTAGAGATCTTCTAGCGGGGGGCACAGATACGCAGTATTTT. Protein: CSARDLLAGGTDTQYF.

The chain joins TRBV4-2 to TRBJ1-1; possible D gene TRBD1, 5 bases. The V gene's germline CDR1 is LGHNA and CDR2 YNFKEQ. The V end lost 2 bases, the J end lost 2 bases, and 12 bases lay between the germline ends. This CDR3 has 15 residues. The CDR3 nucleotides read TGTGCCAGCAGCCAACCCGGGACTTCAAACACTGAAGCTTTCTTT. Its translation: CASSQPGTSNTEAFF.

V and J are TRBV14 and TRBJ1-1; D unresolved. The germline V and J ends were trimmed by 3 bases and 4 bases, with 15 bases remaining between them. The V gene's germline CDR1 is SGHDN and CDR2 FVKESK. This CDR3 has 15 amino acids. The CDR3 DNA reads TGTGCCAGCAGCCAGTATGCAGGAATCGCCACTGAAGCTTTCTTT. This gives the protein CASSQYAGIATEAFF.

V gene TRBV9 combines with J gene TRBJ1-6; D may be TRBD1 (5 bases). Trimming shortened V by 4 bases and J by 9 bases, and 17 bases separated the two germline ends. Germline assignment: CDR1 SGDLS and CDR2 YYNGEE. The CDR3 loop spans 15 amino acids. CDR3 amino acids: CASSPSGTLGSPLHF. In DNA form, the CDR3 reads TGTGCCAGCAGCCCCTCGGGGACCTTGGGTTCACCCCTCCACTTT.